Included here is one T cell receptor beta chain sequence, with context. Its cognate antigen has yet to be identified. No per-base quality is available; no much larger clone lies one base away. TCR CDR3 regions were amplified from genomic DNA by multiplex PCR using the deep immunoSEQ assay. Extracted genomic DNA from each cell subset was distributed evenly across all wells of several immunoSEQ 96-well plates, and each plate was treated as a replicate. For sorted subsets, approximately 0.2 ug of genomic DNA, equivalent to 25,000 to 30,000 T cell genomes, went into each replicate PCR. Purified libraries were quantified with a Qubit 3.0 fluorometer, sized on a Bioanalyzer 2100, and re-quantified with the KAPA Library Quantification kit. Every immunoSEQ 96-well plate was sequenced on a dedicated single-read 150-cycle Illumina NextSeq 550 flow cell. Per the original workflow: Because the immunoSEQ output included only junctional sequences and no quality scores, the filtering could not be the same as the filtering used for full-length reads. Sequences were annotated with PyIR, a Python wrapper for IgBLAST v1.9, using IMGT germline references to assign V/J genes and CDR3. Reads were removed for weak V/J assignments (E-value above 1e-6), missing CDR3, stop codons, out-of-frame junctions, or ambiguous translated residues. A V3J clonotype was defined by an identical inferred V gene, J gene, and CDR3 amino acid sequence. Percentage overlap between repertoires was computed as shared unique clonotypes divided by the size of the smaller repertoire. Richness of each repertoire was evaluated using RTK rarefaction, the Chao1 estimator, and Recon v2.1 estimates of unobserved clonotypes. For all TCRbeta clonotypes obtained by the gDNA method from several donors, generation probabilities were computed with OLGA. The immuneACCESS repertoire file appears here via TCRdb, limited to in-frame rearrangements. These files lack a portion of the clones; in checked studies, under half of the deficit traces to unresolved V genes, and the cause of the others is not known. Clone size and the V and J calls come from that table; the DNA yielded D and trimming. The sample table shows about 750,000 clones, and 80% to 95% are seen once. 24% of the sample comes from the top ten.

These data are taken from a study of shared clonotypes between healthy human individuals (TCRdb year 2020). Background on the whole study: The cohort included a few men and two women between 18 and 49 years of age. For each donor, three plates each were used for CD4 naive and CD4 memory, two plates were used for CD8 naive, and one plate was used for CD8 memory. The study deeply sequenced blood TCR repertoires of five healthy adults to estimate repertoire size and the extent of clonotype sharing between individuals. To increase sequencing depth and limit assay-specific biases, TCR repertoire library preparation and sequencing were carried out by different laboratories using diverse techniques. Per donor, leukapheresis produced somewhere between about 0.9 and 9.5 billion PBMCs. Study-wide conclusions, independent of this receptor: Compared with non-shared clonotypes, the clonotypes found in all four sorted-subset donors had higher generation probabilities. Sampling was restricted to blood, and TCR repertoires in tissues likely differ from the TCR repertoires found in blood. Rarefaction of sorted-subset datasets indicated incomplete sequencing despite the large sequencing depth. Approximately 4.8% of naive CD4, 3.5% of naive CD8, roughly 2.4% of memory CD4, and about 0.4% of memory CD8 clonotypes were shared across a few donors. Pairwise subsampling indicated that sequencing depth was expected to affect the degree of clonotype sharing among donors. Because the study included a small number of donors, the genetic and exposure-history diversity represented was limited. Estimated clonotype richness was generally larger for naive than for memory subsets.

CD8 naive samples were CD45RO-negative cells positively selected for CCR7, giving a CD45RA+CCR7+ population that excluded TemRA cells. The donors were healthy, HIV-negative adults who had no recently reported acute infections or vaccinations. Every donor was a Caucasian adult residing in Nashville, Tennessee, USA. Blood was obtained by leukapheresis, after which PBMCs were separated by Ficoll-Histopaque density gradient centrifugation and cryopreserved in liquid nitrogen vapor phase. Analytical flow cytometry was used to check the purity and quantity of each magnetically sorted T cell population. Genomic DNA was isolated from each sorted fraction and quantified by UV absorbance on a Nanodrop 2000c. According to the germline V gene, CDR1 reads SGDLS and CDR2 reads YYNGEE. The CDR3 runs 11 residues from the cysteine to the phenylalanine. CDR3 DNA is the only sequence kept; it has 33 bases, read in frame from the first base. V is shortened by 4 bases, J by 7 bases, and the region joining them spans 5 bases.

What was sequenced was naive CD8+ T cells sorted from blood. According to the study, the label for this sample's cell subset or site signals: CD45RA+CCR7+. This TCR was sampled from a young man in good health. The rearranged segments are TRBV9 and TRBJ2-2; the D gene lacks a confident call. CDR3 sequence: CASSRSGELFF. The nucleotide sequence is given as TGTGCCAGCAGCCGTAGCGGGGAGCTGTTTTTT.